This entry lists 24 T cell receptor beta chains sequenced from one sample in a study of blood T cell repertoires in COVID-19. Assay: immunoSEQ multiplex PCR; the TCRdb copy retains only in-frame clones and omits some. The repertoire holds 150,000 to 250,000 clones, roughly four fifths seen once, with 6.5% to 7% in the top ten. What was sequenced was peripheral blood. These receptors came from a human donor with acute or convalescent COVID-19. The donor label of this sample is uncertain.

The CDR3 DNA sequence: TGTGCCAGCAGCTTAGATTCGGACGGGACTCCCCCTCACCTTTACAATGAGCAGTTCTTC. Amino acid sequence: CASSLDSDGTPPHLYNEQFF. The V call is TRBV11-3, the J call TRBJ2-1, with D tentatively TRBD2 (6 bases). The length of the CDR3 is 20 residues. V was shortened by 0 bases and J by 4 bases, with 25 bases between the two germline ends. CDR1 and CDR2 (germline): SGHNT, YENEEA.

This chain links TRBV10-1 with TRBJ2-7, with D possibly matching TRBD2 (6 bases). Trimming stripped 5 bases from V and 4 bases from J, with 12 bases between. CDR1 and CDR2 (germline): WNHNN, SYGVQD (reference sequence). This CDR3 is 13 amino acids long. CDR3 DNA: TGCGCCAGCAGTCCGGGAGTGGGTTACGAGCAGTACTTC. It encodes CASSPGVGYEQYF.

This clone has just one count. This chain joins TRBV12-3 or TRBV12-4 and TRBJ2-5, with D unresolved. The CDR3 covers 11 residues. The V gene lost 5 bases and the J gene lost 5 bases, with 6 bases spanning the gap. CDR3 DNA sequence: TGTGCCAGCAGTGTCGGGGAGACCCAGTACTTC. Amino acids: CASSVGETQYF.

V gene TRBV3-1 (or the pseudogene TRBV3-2) combines with J gene TRBJ2-1, with TRBD2 matching over 10 bases. J lost 6 bases, V lost 4 bases, and 6 bases had no gene match. Germline CDR1 reads LGHDT; CDR2 reads YNNKEL (reference sequence). The CDR3 length is 15 residues. The CDR3 region is CASSPKLAGTNEQFF. As DNA, the CDR3 is TGTGCCAGCAGCCCTAAACTAGCGGGAACCAATGAGCAGTTCTTC.

The gene calls are TRBV6-2 or TRBV6-3 and TRBJ2-6; 8 bases are shared with TRBD1. The CDR3 is 16 residues long. V was pared by 0 bases and J by 8 bases, with 6 bases of the junction left unmatched. Per germline, CDR1 MNHEY and CDR2 SVGEGT. CDR3 DNA sequence: TGTGCCAGCAGTTACTCGGGCCAGGGGGCGCCCAACGTCCTGACTTTC. Its translation: CASSYSGQGAPNVLTF.

This chain connects TRBV28 to TRBJ2-6, with a possible D match to TRBD1 (6 bases). The germline V and J ends were trimmed by 4 bases and 9 bases, with 22 bases remaining between them. Germline-derived CDR1 and CDR2 are MDHEN and SYDVKM. This CDR3 contains 17 residues. CDR3 nucleotide sequence: TGTGCCAGCAGTTCGTACCCTCGGACAGCCCGTGGCAACGTCCTGACTTTC. Translated, it gives CASSSYPRTARGNVLTF.

This chain connects TRBV29-1 to TRBJ2-7, with 9 nucleotides matching TRBD1. After removal of 3 bases from V and 4 bases from J, the junction contained 13 bases not matched to a gene. The CDR3 is 16 residues long. Germline V CDR1 and CDR2: SQVTM, ANQGSEA. The CDR3 nucleotides read TGCAGCGTTGATGGGGGACAGGGACTTCCCCCATACGAGCAGTACTTC. This translates into CSVDGGQGLPPYEQYF.

The rearrangement uses TRBV24-1 and TRBJ1-5, with TRBD1 identical over 9 bases. In germline, CDR1 is KGHDR, CDR2 SFDVKD. CDR3 length: 14 residues. The trim removed 7 bases at V and 4 bases at J, leaving 4 bases unmatched. This CDR3 is CATRGQGENQPQHF. CDR3 DNA sequence: TGTGCCACCAGGGGACAGGGCGAGAATCAGCCCCAGCATTTT.

This clone was counted a single time. This chain uses TRBV6-5 with TRBJ1-1, with 7 positions matching TRBD1. Per germline, CDR1 MNHEY and CDR2 SVGAGI. This CDR3 has 11 amino acids. Unmatched junction bases numbered 4, after V lost 7 bases and J lost 8 bases. DNA for the CDR3: TGTGCCAGCACCGACAGGGTAGAAGCTTTCTTT. Translating it yields CASTDRVEAFF.

This chain links TRBV7-2 with TRBJ2-1; no clear D gene. Deletions cut 1 base from V and 4 bases from J, with 8 bases between. There are 14 residues in the CDR3. Germline lookup yields CDR1 SGHTA and CDR2 FQGNSA. CDR3 residues: CASSLGSPYNEQFF. DNA of the CDR3: TGTGCCAGCAGCTTAGGTAGCCCTTACAATGAGCAGTTCTTC.

The genes are TRBV24-1 and TRBJ2-4, with no clear D. The CDR3 sequence is 13 residues long. CDR1 and CDR2 from the germline V gene are KGHDR and SFDVKD. Between the trimmed V and J ends, which lost 8 bases and 0 bases, there was a span of 7 bases. In DNA, the CDR3 is TGTGCCACCACCGTTCTAGCCAAAAACATTCAGTACTTC. The encoded protein is CATTVLAKNIQYF.

V is TRBV6-2 or TRBV6-3 and J is TRBJ2-7; 9 nucleotides line up with TRBD2. The trim removed 6 bases at V and 4 bases at J, leaving 19 bases unmatched. The CDR3 is 18 residues long. From germline, CDR1 is MNHEY and CDR2 SVGEGT. The CDR3 protein is CASSRQPPLSREGYEQYF. For the CDR3, the DNA is TGTGCCAGCAGCCGCCAGCCCCCCCTATCGCGGGAGGGGTACGAGCAGTACTTC.

The rearrangement links TRBV3-1 (or the pseudogene TRBV3-2) to TRBJ2-5, with D hard to call. V dropped 1 base and J dropped 4 bases, with 13 bases sitting between them. The CDR3 totals 15 residues. Per the germline V gene, CDR1 is LGHDT and CDR2 is YNNKEL (reference sequence). The CDR3 DNA reads as TGTGCCAGCAGCCAAGGGTCTCGGGTTGGAGAGACCCAGTACTTC. Encoded protein: CASSQGSRVGETQYF.

The V gene is TRBV7-9, the J gene TRBJ2-1; D is undetermined. Deletions cut 2 bases from V and 6 bases from J, with 8 bases between. In germline, CDR1 is SEHNR, CDR2 FQNEAQ (reference sequence). CDR3 length: 13 amino acids. CDR3 in amino acids: CASSLTLGNEQFF. The CDR3 DNA sequence: TGTGCCAGCAGCTTAACCCTCGGCAATGAGCAGTTCTTC. The whole variable domain, filled in from reference TRBV7-9 and TRBJ2-1, reads DTGVSQNPRHKITKRGQNVTFRCDPISEHNRLYWYRQTLGQGPEFLTYFQNEAQLEKSRLLSDRFSAERPKGSFSTLEIQRTEQGDSAMYLCASSLTLGNEQFFGPGTRLTVL.

The genes are TRBV6-5 and TRBJ2-1; possible D gene TRBD2, 7 bases. V lost 10 bases and J 10 bases, leaving 23 bases between the germline ends. Germline V gives CDR1 MNHEY, CDR2 SVGAGI. The CDR3 extends over 14 amino acids. This CDR3 is CATRGGLSPWEQFF. CDR3 DNA: TGTGCCACCCGAGGGGGACTAAGTCCATGGGAGCAGTTCTTC.

The V call is TRBV9, the J call TRBJ1-3, with unresolved D. Trimming removed 4 bases from V and 2 bases from J, with 10 bases in between. CDR3 length: 14 amino acids. The germline CDR1 and CDR2 sequences are SGDLS and YYNGEE. CDR3: CASSSHHTGNTIYF. The CDR3, as DNA: TGTGCCAGCAGCTCCCACCACACTGGAAACACCATATATTTT.

The chain is built from TRBV18 and TRBJ1-6; TRBD1 agrees at 9 bases. CDR3 length equals 18 residues. Per germline, CDR1 KGHSH and CDR2 LQKENI. J was trimmed by 0 bases and V by 5 bases; bases with no gene match: 8. This CDR3 reads CASSSLGQGNSYNSPLHF. CDR3 nucleotides: TGTGCCAGCTCATCTTTGGGACAGGGAAACTCCTATAATTCACCCCTCCACTTT.

The gene calls are TRBV6-6 and TRBJ2-5; D possibly corresponds to TRBD2 (5 bases). The germline V gene has CDR1 MNHNY and CDR2 SVGAGI (reference sequence). The ends were cut back, 5 bases at V and 6 bases at J, with 25 bases in the middle. This CDR3 is 17 amino acids long. The CDR3 DNA reads as TGTGCCAGCAGTCCCCAAGGGAGTCTAACGCTGCTGAAGACCCAGTACTTC. Protein product: CASSPQGSLTLLKTQYF.

The chain employs TRBV6-2 or TRBV6-3 and TRBJ2-5; D is uncertain. This CDR3 comprises 15 residues. Trimming pared 2 bases from V and 0 bases from J, leaving 10 bases between. Germline assignment: CDR1 MNHEY and CDR2 SVGEGT. The CDR3 reads CASSYKWAHQETQYF. DNA of the CDR3: TGTGCCAGCAGTTACAAGTGGGCCCACCAAGAGACCCAGTACTTC.

This chain connects TRBV2 to TRBJ2-5, with 8 nucleotides matching TRBD2. This CDR3 comprises 15 residues. From germline, CDR1 is SNHLY and CDR2 FYNNEI. V gave up 3 bases and J gave up 1 base; unmatched junction bases: 4. The CDR3 sequence is CASSDSGAPQETQYF. The CDR3 DNA is TGTGCCAGCAGTGATAGCGGGGCGCCCCAAGAGACCCAGTACTTC.

The J gene is TRBJ1-1, the V gene TRBV18, with TRBD1 matching over 7 bases. J was trimmed by 2 bases and V by 2 bases; bases with no gene match: 2. The V gene's germline CDR1 is KGHSH and CDR2 LQKENI. The CDR3 consists of 14 residues. The CDR3 reads CASSPEGANTEAFF. The DNA for the CDR3 is TGTGCCAGCTCACCAGAGGGGGCTAACACTGAAGCTTTCTTT.

This chain uses TRBV7-9 with TRBJ2-3; D perhaps matches TRBD1 (6 bases). CDR1 SEHNR and CDR2 FQNEAQ come from the germline V gene (reference sequence). The CDR3 extends over 18 amino acids. V gave up 4 bases and J gave up 0 bases, with 20 bases separating them. The CDR3 DNA sequence: TGTGCCAGCAGCTCCTTACTCGGACAGAGAACTAGCACAGATACGCAGTATTTT. It specifies CASSSLLGQRTSTDTQYF.

This clone was seen once. The rearrangement joins TRBV5-4 to TRBJ1-2; D not resolved. V lost 3 bases and J 7 bases, leaving 13 bases between the germline ends. From germline, CDR1 is SGHNT and CDR2 YYREEE (reference sequence). The CDR3 is made up of 13 amino acids. CDR3 nucleotides: TGTGCCAGCAGCTCCGGGGATTGGGGTGGCTACACCTTC. Encoded protein: CASSSGDWGGYTF.

The chain uses TRBV18 and TRBJ1-4, with D possibly TRBD1 on 6 matching bases. Trimming shortened V by 6 bases and J by 0 bases, and 11 bases separated the two germline ends. The CDR3 has 15 amino acids. CDR1 is KGHSH and CDR2 is LQKENI in the germline V gene. This chain's CDR3 is CASSRQVATNEKLFF. The CDR3 DNA is TGTGCCAGCTCCCGACAGGTTGCAACTAATGAAAAACTGTTTTTT.